These T cell receptor beta chains were read from a single sample in a study of low-dose radiotherapy and immunotherapy resistance in tumors. Using its own MiXCR run on the reads, TCRdb lists one record per CDR3 protein. Among approximately 90,000 distinct CDR3 sequences, 9.4% were seen once, and the ten largest hold approximately 0.98%. The sequencing here drew on PBMCs, taken before treatment. These receptors were taken from a male donor with prostate cancer. CDR3s include the opening cysteine and the closing phenylalanine or tryptophan. The order of the fields is V gene, D gene, J gene, clone size, CDR3 protein, CDR3 DNA. The D gene is left open where the match is weak. The size field is filled for only some rows; it gives once, few, many or a size class.

TRBV29-1	.	TRBJ2-5	many	CSVSTGTLRIETQYF	TGCAGCGTTTCCACGGGAACCCTGAGGATAGAGACCCAGTACTTC
TRBV6-2/TRBV6-3	.	TRBJ1-3	many	CASSLDGSSGNTIYF	TGTGCCAGCAGTCTGGACGGATCCTCTGGAAACACCATATATTTT
TRBV4-1	TRBD1	TRBJ2-2	few	CASSEGTGGVGTGELFF	TGCGCCAGCAGCGAGGGGACAGGGGGCGTTGGCACCGGGGAGCTGTTTTTT
TRBV6-1	.	TRBJ2-7	many	CASSGQAPPIYEQYF	TGTGCCAGCAGTGGTCAAGCACCTCCGATTTACGAGCAGTACTTC
TRBV4-1	.	TRBJ2-7	.	CASSQDWDGAYEQYF	TGCGCCAGCAGCCAAGATTGGGACGGCGCCTACGAGCAGTACTTC
TRBV5-4	.	TRBJ2-3	many	CASSLALLPEQYF	TGTGCCAGCAGCTTGGCCTTACTACCGGAGCAGTATTTT
TRBV20-1	TRBD2	TRBJ2-7	many	CSARGVAGTYEQYF	TGCAGTGCTAGAGGAGTAGCGGGGACCTACGAGCAGTACTTC
TRBV12-3/TRBV12-4	TRBD1	TRBJ1-1	.	CASSPADRANTEAFF	TGTGCCAGCAGTCCCGCTGACAGGGCGAACACTGAAGCTTTCTTT
TRBV2	.	TRBJ2-6	many	CASRSTGANVLTF	TGTGCCAGCCGCTCTACCGGGGCCAACGTCCTGACTTTC
TRBV14	TRBD2	TRBJ2-1	many	CASSLTSGSFNEQFF	TGTGCCAGCAGCCTAACTAGCGGGAGCTTTAATGAGCAGTTCTTC
TRBV7-2	.	TRBJ1-1	many	CASSLGVGHQNTEAFF	TGTGCCAGCAGCTTAGGGGTCGGCCACCAGAACACTGAAGCTTTCTTT
TRBV6-6	TRBD2	TRBJ2-1	many	CASSSPPGTSAYNEQFF	TGTGCCAGCAGTTCCCCTCCCGGGACTAGCGCGTACAATGAGCAGTTCTTC
TRBV5-5	.	TRBJ2-7	many	CASSRTAVITYEQYF	TGTGCCAGCAGCCGGACAGCCGTGATTACCTACGAGCAGTACTTC
TRBV14	.	TRBJ2-4	many	CASSSNRASNIQYF	TGTGCCAGCAGCTCCAATCGGGCTAGTAACATTCAGTACTTC
TRBV7-2	.	TRBJ1-1	many	CASSDIPITGTEAFF	TGTGCCAGCAGCGATATACCGATTACCGGGACAGAAGCTTTCTTT
TRBV30	.	TRBJ2-7	many	CAWRHGSYEQYF	TGTGCCTGGCGGCATGGGTCCTACGAGCAGTACTTC
TRBV6-2/TRBV6-3	.	TRBJ2-1	many	CASSPPPPGYNEQFF	TGTGCCAGCAGCCCCCCTCCACCGGGATACAATGAGCAGTTCTTC
TRBV27	.	TRBJ1-5	.	CASSVTGARPQHF	TGTGCCAGCAGTGTGACCGGGGCGAGGCCCCAGCATTTT
TRBV19	.	TRBJ2-7	many	CASSILPIQRALHEQYF	TGTGCCAGTAGTATCCTCCCGATCCAGAGGGCCCTCCACGAGCAGTACTTC
TRBV5-4	.	TRBJ2-1	many	CASSFGGVGGEQFF	TGTGCCAGCAGCTTCGGGGGAGTGGGGGGTGAGCAGTTCTTC
TRBV4-1	TRBD1	TRBJ2-6	medium-sized	CASSQDGTGAALGANVLTF	TGCGCCAGCAGCCAAGACGGGACAGGAGCTGCTCTGGGGGCCAACGTCCTGACTTTC
TRBV19	TRBD2	TRBJ2-1	many	CASTSIGSGRAVNEQFF	TGTGCCAGTACCTCCATCGGAAGCGGGAGGGCCGTCAATGAGCAGTTCTTC
TRBV26	.	TRBJ2-3	many	CASSSASTDTQYF	TGTGCCAGCAGTTCGGCTAGCACAGATACGCAGTATTTT
TRBV7-8	TRBD2	TRBJ2-1	many	CASSLPSGFYNEQFF	TGTGCCAGCAGCTTGCCTAGCGGGTTCTACAATGAGCAGTTCTTC
TRBV5-1	TRBD2	TRBJ2-1	many	CASSRGGEAYNEQFF	TGCGCCAGCAGCCGGGGGGGGGAAGCCTACAATGAGCAGTTCTTC
TRBV27	.	TRBJ2-3	many	CASSLWGRLGGDTQYF	TGTGCCAGCAGTTTATGGGGGAGGCTCGGCGGGGATACGCAGTATTTT
TRBV7-8	TRBD1	TRBJ2-5	many	CASSFGTGVYETQYF	TGTGCCAGCAGCTTCGGGACAGGGGTCTACGAGACCCAGTACTTC
TRBV10-3	TRBD2	TRBJ2-7	many	CAISGTSGAYEQYF	TGTGCCATCAGCGGGACTAGCGGGGCTTACGAGCAGTACTTC
TRBV28	TRBD1	TRBJ1-4	many	CASSRTGPEKLFF	TGTGCCAGCAGCCGGACAGGGCCTGAAAAACTGTTTTTT